The sequence of this T cell receptor beta chain was determined in a study of blood T cell repertoires in COVID-19. Authors' methods: How many nucleated cells were present was estimated from reference gene primer amplification. This table comes from immunoSEQ multiplex PCR, and its TCRdb copy is limited to in-frame clones, with some not included. V, J and clone size were drawn from that table, and D and trimming were deduced from the DNA. Of a few hundred thousand clones listed, about nine tenths are singletons. CDR1 is DFQATT, CDR2 SNEGSKA, per germline (reference sequence). The CDR3 extends over 11 amino acids. Trimming removed 3 bases at V and 6 bases at J, with 9 bases between. Participants' reported clinical history set cohort assignment. Recovery among Cohort 3 donors was established by two negative PCRs, clearance, or symptom resolution.

The sample consisted of PBMCs or T cells enriched from blood (not recorded which). This chain joins TRBV20-1 and TRBJ2-7; D unclear. The sequence came from a woman aged 18-35 years who had recovered from COVID-19. CDR3 sequence: CSARTYGEQYF. CDR3 bases: TGCAGTGCTAGGACTTACGGCGAGCAGTACTTC.